This T cell receptor (beta chain) was sequenced during a study of blood T cell repertoires in COVID-19. Study-wide background: PBMCs, B-cell-depleted T cells, or T cells provided the cDNA or gDNA that made up the material.

Each participant's cohort was designated according to participant-reported clinical history. This CDR3 comprises 18 residues. Looked up from germline, CDR1 is SGHVS and CDR2 is FNYEAQ. The trim removed 11 bases at V and 6 bases at J, leaving 18 bases unmatched. Some clones are missing from TCRdb's copy, which holds only in-frame ones; the method was immunoSEQ multiplex PCR. The sample shows approximately 210,000 clones, over 75% of them seen only once. Input material: PBMCs or T cells enriched from blood (not recorded which). This chain links TRBV7-6 with TRBJ2-3, with TRBD2 identical over 15 bases. This clonotype was obtained from a man aged 25 to 45 in a cohort exposed to, infected with or recovered from COVID-19 (not recorded which). The CDR3 coding sequence is TGTGCCTCCCAGGGACTAGCGGGAGGAAGGGGATATTTGGATACGCAGTATTTT. This codes for CASQGLAGGRGYLDTQYF.